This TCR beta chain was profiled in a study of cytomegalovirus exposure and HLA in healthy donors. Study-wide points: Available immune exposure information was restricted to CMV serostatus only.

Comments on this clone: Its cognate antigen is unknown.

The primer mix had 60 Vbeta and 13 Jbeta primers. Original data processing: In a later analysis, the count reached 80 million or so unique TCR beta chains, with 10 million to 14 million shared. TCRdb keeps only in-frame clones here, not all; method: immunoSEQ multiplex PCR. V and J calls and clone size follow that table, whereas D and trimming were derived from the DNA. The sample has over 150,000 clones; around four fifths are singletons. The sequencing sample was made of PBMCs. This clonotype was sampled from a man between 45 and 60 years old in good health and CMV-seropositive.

The CDR3: CARSSWGQGADNQPQHF. DNA of the CDR3: TGTGCCAGAAGTTCCTGGGGGCAGGGGGCGGACAATCAGCCCCAGCATTTT. The chain employs TRBV5-3 and TRBJ1-5; 8 positions agree with TRBD1. TRBV5-3 is known as an ORF, though its function is uncertain. The CDR3 loop spans 17 amino acids. V shed 5 bases and J 3 bases; nucleotides not matched to a gene: 13.